This T cell receptor beta chain was identified in a study of T-cell reconstitution after alpha-beta-depleted transplantation in children. Study-wide points: Expanded graft clones, several hundred of them, were reportedly the source of alpha-beta T cells about two months after transplant. Newly generated T cells supplied most T-cell counts and diversity one year post-transplant. It was surviving recipient T cells and thymic progenitors that gave some patients high TCRbeta diversity at day 60.

This clonotype was counted a few times. The antigen remains unidentified. Preparation of the TCRbeta library was carried out with unique molecular identifiers. TCRdb used MiXCR to reprocess the PCR reads, holding one entry per CDR3 protein. Of about a million distinct CDR3 sequences detected, about 26% appear once; the ten largest clones hold about 28%. Trimming stripped 2 bases from V and 4 bases from J, with 10 bases between. This CDR3 region has 13 residues. The germline gives CDR1 SGHRS, CDR2 YFSETQ. The specimen was PBMCs, mostly from graft donor cells, collected 360 days after TCRalphabeta/CD19-depleted stem cell transplant. J is TRBJ2-7 and V is TRBV5-1; no clear D gene. The TCR sequence derives from a boy under two years old who had a stem cell transplant for SCID, so the T cells may come from the graft donor. CDR3 region: CASSFDGLYEQYF. The CDR3 DNA sequence: TGCGCCAGCAGCTTCGATGGGCTATACGAGCAGTACTTC. The whole variable domain, filled in from reference TRBV5-1 and TRBJ2-7, reads KAGVTQTPRYLIKTRGQQVTLSCSPISGHRSVSWYQQTPGQGLQFLFEYFSETQRNKGNFPGRFSGRQFSNSRSEMNVSTLELGDSALYLCASSFDGLYEQYFGPGTRLTVT.